The 18 T cell receptor beta chains reported below all come from one sample, sequenced in a study of control samples from healthy donors and cancer patients. The assay was immunoSEQ multiplex PCR, and TCRdb's table has in-frame clones only and misses some. There are about 85,000 clones in the sample; roughly nine tenths occur only once, and 7.5% to 8% lies in the top ten. The sequenced sample was blood. The receptors shown here come from a woman aged 60-75 years in good health.

This clone was counted a few times. This chain links TRBV18 with TRBJ2-7; 9 bases agree with TRBD2. Germline V gene lookup returns CDR1 KGHSH and CDR2 LQKENI. The CDR3 has 14 amino acids. The ends lost 6 bases at V and 4 bases at J; junction bases unmatched: 7. The CDR3 loop reads CASSSSGEGYEQYF. CDR3 DNA sequence: TGTGCCAGCTCCTCTAGCGGGGAGGGGTACGAGCAGTACTTC.

This clone was detected only once. V and J are TRBV6-5 and TRBJ2-5, with D unresolved. CDR1 is MNHEY and CDR2 is SVGAGI in the germline V gene. Trimming shortened V by 2 bases and J by 4 bases, and 8 bases separated the two germline ends. The CDR3 contains 13 residues. CDR3 sequence reads: CASSYGGRETQYF. In nucleotides, the CDR3 is TGTGCCAGCAGTTACGGTGGGCGAGAGACCCAGTACTTC.

This rearrangement joins TRBV25-1 to TRBJ1-2; D call uncertain. Trimming removed 2 bases at V and 8 bases at J, with 9 bases between. Germline CDR1 MGHDK, CDR2 SYGVNS. This CDR3 is built from 12 residues. The CDR3 sequence is CASSESRWGYTF. In DNA, the CDR3 is TGTGCCAGCAGTGAAAGTCGGTGGGGCTACACCTTC.

This chain uses TRBV7-2 with TRBJ2-1; 11 bases fit TRBD2. The CDR3 loop spans 16 amino acids. Per germline, CDR1 SGHTA and CDR2 FQGNSA. V dropped 4 bases and J dropped 2; count of bases not matched to a gene: 4. The CDR3 sequence: CASSWILAGAYNEQFF. The CDR3 DNA follows: TGTGCCAGCAGCTGGATACTAGCGGGAGCCTACAATGAGCAGTTCTTC.

The chain couples TRBV18 to TRBJ2-1, with D perhaps matching TRBD1 (5 bases). CDR3 size: 13 residues. The V gene lost 2 bases and the J gene lost 6 bases, with 8 bases spanning the gap. CDR1 and CDR2 (germline): KGHSH, LQKENI. CDR3 DNA: TGTGCCAGCTCACCAGCAGGGTTCAATGAGCAGTTCTTC. Protein product: CASSPAGFNEQFF. Combining the CDR3 with reference TRBV18 and TRBJ2-1 gives the whole variable domain NAGVMQNPRHLVRRRGQEARLRCSPMKGHSHVYWYRQLPEEGLKFMVYLQKENIIDESGMPKERFSAEFPKEGPSILRIQQVVRGDSAAYFCASSPAGFNEQFFGPGTRLTVL.

The chain has TRBV19 and TRBJ2-7, with 7 bases that match TRBD2. The CDR3 contains 13 residues. V lost 3 bases and J lost 7; bases outside the gene matches: 6. Germline V gene lookup returns CDR1 LNHDA and CDR2 SQIVND (reference sequence). Here the CDR3 DNA reads TGTGCCAGTAGTATTCGTCCGGGACTAGAGCAGTACTTC. This encodes CASSIRPGLEQYF.

A word on this clone: Additional DNA sequences in this sample encode the identical CDR3. The chain carries TRBV24-1 and TRBJ2-3; D possibly corresponds to TRBD2 (7 bases). From germline, CDR1 is KGHDR and CDR2 SFDVKD. The V end was cut by 5 bases, the J end by 2 bases, with 25 bases between. The CDR3 extends over 19 amino acids. CDR3: CATSVTGGTGRGLTDTQYF. CDR3 DNA sequence: TGTGCCACCAGTGTTACCGGGGGTACGGGGCGGGGGCTCACAGATACGCAGTATTTT.

CDR3 protein: CASSPVRIQETQYF. CDR3 coding DNA: TGTGCCAGCTCACCAGTACGGATCCAAGAGACCCAGTACTTC. This sequence joins TRBV18 and TRBJ2-5; no clear D. The CDR3 has 14 residues. From germline, CDR1 is KGHSH and CDR2 LQKENI. Deletions cut 2 bases from V and 1 base from J, with 8 bases between.

CDR3 coding DNA: TGCGCCAGCAGCCGGGACAGGGCGTACCAAGAGACCCAGTACTTC. The encoded protein is CASSRDRAYQETQYF. The rearrangement joins TRBV5-1 to TRBJ2-5; 9 bases align to TRBD1. The germline V gene encodes CDR1 SGHRS and CDR2 YFSETQ. The V and J ends lost 4 bases and 0 bases, in that order; junction bases with no gene match: 4. This CDR3 has 15 residues.

The V gene is TRBV19, the J gene TRBJ1-2, with 8 bases fitting TRBD1. The trim removed 4 bases at V and 4 bases at J, leaving 8 bases unmatched. This CDR3 is 15 amino acids long. CDR1 is LNHDA, CDR2 SQIVND, per germline (reference sequence). CDR3 nucleotides: TGTGCCAGTAGTACCCGCAGGGGGCAGGGCTATGGCTACACCTTC. Protein product: CASSTRRGQGYGYTF.

V gene TRBV18 combines with J gene TRBJ1-4; no firm D call. Trimming left V 1 base short and J 4 bases short, with 13 bases between. Germline CDR1 and CDR2: KGHSH and LQKENI. The CDR3 totals 16 residues. CDR3 residues: CASSPLLSTLNEKLFF. CDR3 DNA sequence: TGTGCCAGCTCACCACTCCTCAGCACCCTTAATGAAAAACTGTTTTTT.

A few counts support this clone. V usage is TRBV4-2 and J usage is TRBJ1-6, with unresolved D. The germline V gene encodes CDR1 LGHNA and CDR2 YNFKEQ. The CDR3 totals 14 residues. Trimming shortened V by 0 bases and J by 1 base, and 1 base separated the two germline ends. CDR3 region: CASSQESYNSPLHF. DNA for the CDR3: TGTGCCAGCAGCCAAGAGTCCTATAATTCACCCCTCCACTTT.

Notes on this clone: An end of the junction does not agree with germline; a read error may underlie this. The rearrangement links TRBV5-6 to TRBJ1-5, with a possible D match to TRBD1 (6 bases). This CDR3 is 13 amino acids long. The germline gives CDR1 SGHDT, CDR2 YYEEEE. The DNA of the CDR3 is TGCTCCAGCCGCTCAGGGGCCAATCAGCCCCAGCATTTT. It is translated as CSSRSGANQPQHF.

The chain is built from TRBV25-1 and TRBJ1-6; the D is unclear. Germline V gives CDR1 MGHDK, CDR2 SYGVNS. V was shortened by 5 bases and J by 10 bases, with 12 bases between the two germline ends. The CDR3 consists of 13 residues. The CDR3 reads CASSLVGESPLHF. CDR3 DNA: TGTGCCAGCAGTTTGGTGGGTGAATCACCCCTCCACTTT.

The chain couples TRBV18 to TRBJ2-3; 9 bases are a match to TRBD2. J gave up 7 bases and V 4 bases, and 12 bases lay outside the gene matches. The CDR3 totals 16 residues. CDR1 and CDR2 from the germline V gene are KGHSH and LQKENI. CDR3 residues: CASSQWVAGAGNTQYF. The CDR3 DNA reads as TGTGCCAGCTCACAGTGGGTAGCGGGGGCCGGAAATACGCAGTATTTT.

This chain connects TRBV12-5 to TRBJ2-2; no reliable D call. V lost 1 base, J lost 5 bases, and 8 bases lay in between. This CDR3 contains 14 residues. Germline V gene lookup returns CDR1 LGHNT and CDR2 FRNRAP. The CDR3 DNA reads as TGTGCTAGTGGTTTGGGACCGTCTACCGGGGAGCTGTTTTTT. This translates into CASGLGPSTGELFF.

This chain uses TRBV30 with TRBJ1-4, with D unresolved. Germline CDR1 is GTSNPN and CDR2 is SVGIG (reference sequence). The ends were cut back, 5 bases at V and 2 bases at J, with 12 bases in the middle. The CDR3 is made up of 14 amino acids. The CDR3 protein is CAWDTRVTNEKLFF. In DNA form, the CDR3 reads TGTGCCTGGGATACGCGGGTCACTAATGAAAAACTGTTTTTT.

As regards this clone: Other DNA sequences in the sample encode the same CDR3. The chain couples TRBV2 to TRBJ1-5; D is perhaps TRBD1 (5 bases). V lost 4 bases, J lost 6 bases, and 13 bases lay in between. CDR1 is SNHLY and CDR2 is FYNNEI in the germline V gene. The CDR3 contains 14 residues. The DNA for the CDR3 is TGTGCCAGCAGTGGCACCGGTGGGGGTCAGCCCCAGCATTTT. Its protein product is CASSGTGGGQPQHF.